A single sample gave rise to the 28 T cell receptor beta chains below, sequenced in a study of blood T cell repertoires in COVID-19. Only in-frame clones appear in the TCRdb table, and some are missing; sequencing was by immunoSEQ multiplex PCR. Of hundreds of thousands of clones in the sample, roughly 90% were seen once. The sequencing sample was made of PBMCs or T cells enriched from blood (not recorded which). The receptors derive from a man between 60 and 70 years old who had recovered from COVID-19.

The chain is built from TRBV28 and TRBJ2-5; TRBD1 matches at 8 bases. With V trimmed by 5 bases and J by 4 bases, 21 bases remained unmatched. Looked up from germline, CDR1 is MDHEN and CDR2 is SYDVKM. The CDR3 loop spans 19 amino acids. CDR3 nucleotides: TGTGCCAGCAGTGCCCCCCCTATATTAGGACAGGGAATTGGAGAGACCCAGTACTTC. Residues: CASSAPPILGQGIGETQYF.

Details on this clone: Other nucleotide sequences in the sample specify the same CDR3. The CDR3, as DNA: TGTGCCACCAGTGATCCACGCCAGGGTAACACTGAAGCTTTCTTT. This translates into CATSDPRQGNTEAFF. This chain joins TRBV24-1 and TRBJ1-1; perhaps TRBD1 as D (5 bases). Germline CDR1 KGHDR, CDR2 SFDVKD. V was pared by 3 bases and J by 2 bases, with 12 bases between. CDR3 size: 15 residues.

This sequence joins TRBV11-2 and TRBJ2-5; 10 bases align to TRBD1. V dropped 5 bases and J dropped 6; count of bases not matched to a gene: 12. CDR1 is SGHAT, CDR2 FQNNGV, per germline. This CDR3 has 16 amino acids. In DNA form, the CDR3 reads TGTGCCAGCAGCCAAGGGGGGATGGGACAGGGGAAGACCCAGTACTTC. Translation gives CASSQGGMGQGKTQYF.

This chain joins TRBV2 and TRBJ2-1; the match to TRBD2 covers 8 bases. After removal of 4 bases from V and 10 bases from J, the junction contained 3 bases not matched to a gene. The germline CDR1 and CDR2 sequences are SNHLY and FYNNEI. The CDR3 is 12 amino acids. CDR3 nucleotides: TGTGCCAGCAGTGGTGTAGCGGGAGAGCAGTTCTTC. Its protein is CASSGVAGEQFF.

This chain uses TRBV11-3 with TRBJ2-2; 13 nucleotides match TRBD2. With 7 bases clipped from V and 3 bases from J, the junction kept 8 bases outside the gene matches. Germline lookup yields CDR1 SGHNT and CDR2 YENEEA. CDR3 length: 17 amino acids. The CDR3 loop reads CASTHSGLAGDTGELFF. The CDR3 DNA sequence: TGTGCCAGCACCCATAGTGGACTAGCGGGGGACACCGGGGAGCTGTTTTTT.

The gene calls are TRBV18 and TRBJ1-4; 8 bases map to TRBD1. The junction had 2 bases not matched to a gene; V was cut back by 4 bases and J by 1 base. The CDR3 sequence is 15 residues long. CDR1 is KGHSH, CDR2 LQKENI, per germline. This CDR3 is CASSLDRGTNEKLFF. DNA of the CDR3: TGTGCCAGCTCACTAGACAGGGGAACTAATGAAAAACTGTTTTTT. The variable domain in full, with the rest retrieved from reference TRBV18 and TRBJ1-4, is NAGVMQNPRHLVRRRGQEARLRCSPMKGHSHVYWYRQLPEEGLKFMVYLQKENIIDESGMPKERFSAEFPKEGPSILRIQQVVRGDSAAYFCASSLDRGTNEKLFFGSGTQLSVL.

This clone was seen only once. The chain recombines TRBV2 with TRBJ1-4; D not resolved. Germline CDR1 SNHLY, CDR2 FYNNEI. The CDR3 runs 11 residues. Trimming left V 7 bases short and J 4 bases short, with 4 bases between. The CDR3 region has the DNA TGTGCCAGCACTCTTAATGAAAAACTGTTTTTT. It codes for CASTLNEKLFF.

The J gene is TRBJ1-4, the V gene TRBV4-1; no firm D call. CDR1 and CDR2 (germline): MGHRA, YSYEKL. The V end was cut by 0 bases, the J end by 0 bases, with 8 bases between. The CDR3 loop spans 16 amino acids. Here the CDR3 reads CASSQDSRATNEKLFF. CDR3 nucleotides: TGCGCCAGCAGCCAAGATTCCCGAGCAACTAATGAAAAACTGTTTTTT.

The chain recombines TRBV2 with TRBJ1-1; D is uncertain. The germline V and J ends were trimmed by 4 bases and 5 bases, with 14 bases remaining between them. The CDR3 has 14 residues. Germline CDR1 reads SNHLY; CDR2 reads FYNNEI. CDR3 sequence: CASSVGMWRTEAFF. The CDR3 region has the DNA TGTGCCAGCAGTGTGGGGATGTGGAGGACTGAAGCTTTCTTT.

This clone showed up just once. V and J are TRBV6-5 and TRBJ2-3; D possibly corresponds to TRBD2 (5 bases). Trimming stripped 6 bases from V and 0 bases from J, with 13 bases between. CDR3 length: 15 amino acids. Per the germline V gene, CDR1 is MNHEY and CDR2 is SVGAGI. CDR3 sequence: CASRWRSYSTDTQYF. The CDR3 DNA follows: TGTGCCAGCAGGTGGAGGAGTTATAGCACAGATACGCAGTATTTT.

Here the CDR3 DNA reads TGTGCCAGCACTGGACTAGCGGGTTACAATGAGCAGTTCTTC. It encodes CASTGLAGYNEQFF. The chain couples TRBV2 to TRBJ2-1; 11 bases map to TRBD2. The CDR3 totals 14 residues. The trim removed 7 bases at V and 4 bases at J, leaving 3 bases unmatched. The germline V gene encodes CDR1 SNHLY and CDR2 FYNNEI.

In DNA, the CDR3 is TGTGCCAGCAGCCCAAATAATGAAAAACTGTTTTTT. Protein product: CASSPNNEKLFF. J is TRBJ1-4 and V is TRBV7-9, with unresolved D. CDR1 is SEHNR, CDR2 FQNEAQ, per germline (reference sequence). The CDR3 is 12 residues long. V lost 5 bases and J lost 4, with 5 bases in between.

This clone was recorded only once. This rearrangement joins TRBV3-1 (or the pseudogene TRBV3-2) to TRBJ1-1; the match to TRBD1 covers 12 bases. With 4 bases clipped from V and 4 bases from J, the junction kept 10 bases outside the gene matches. The germline CDR1 and CDR2 sequences are LGHDT and YNNKEL (reference sequence). The CDR3 runs 17 residues. The CDR3 DNA sequence: TGTGCCAGCAGCCCCGGGACAGGGGGCCTGAGGGGCACTGAAGCTTTCTTT. Translation gives CASSPGTGGLRGTEAFF.

The chain links TRBV27 to TRBJ2-1, with TRBD2 matching 8 bases. The germline V gene encodes CDR1 MNHEY and CDR2 SMNVEV (reference sequence). V trimming: 2 bases; J trimming: 5 bases; junction bases outside the gene matches: 14. The CDR3 is 18 residues long. DNA for the CDR3: TGTGCCAGCAGTTTACCCGGACTAGCTCTTTCTGGACACAATGAGCAGTTCTTC. Protein sequence: CASSLPGLALSGHNEQFF.

The rearrangement uses TRBV28 and TRBJ1-6; TRBD1 matches at 8 bases. In germline, CDR1 is MDHEN, CDR2 SYDVKM. This CDR3 comprises 15 residues. V shed 4 bases and J 8 bases; nucleotides not matched to a gene: 7. CDR3: CASSSTGQGDSPLHF. DNA for the CDR3: TGTGCCAGCAGTTCGACAGGACAGGGAGATTCACCCCTCCACTTT.

The CDR3 here is CASSVGFTDQETQYF. The DNA of the CDR3 is TGTGCCAGCAGCGTAGGGTTCACAGATCAAGAGACCCAGTACTTC. This chain connects TRBV9 to TRBJ2-5, with unresolved D. V lost 0 bases to trimming and J lost 2 bases, with 11 bases between them. Looked up from germline, CDR1 is SGDLS and CDR2 is YYNGEE. The CDR3 sequence is 15 residues long. The variable domain in full, with the rest retrieved from reference TRBV9 and TRBJ2-5, is DSGVTQTPKHLITATGQRVTLRCSPRSGDLSVYWYQQSLDQGLQFLIQYYNGEERAKGNILERFSAQQFPDLHSELNLSSLELGDSALYFCASSVGFTDQETQYFGPGTRLLVL.

The chain has TRBV27 and TRBJ2-7, with TRBD2 matching 7 bases. CDR3 length: 14 residues. V was clipped by 3 bases and J by 6 bases; unmatched bases: 8. Looked up from germline, CDR1 is MNHEY and CDR2 is SMNVEV (reference sequence). This CDR3 reads CASSFGGNHGEQYF. The DNA for the CDR3 is TGTGCCAGCAGTTTCGGGGGGAATCATGGCGAGCAGTACTTC.

This chain uses TRBV7-9 with TRBJ2-5; D might be TRBD2 (5 bases). The CDR3 has 15 amino acids. With 5 bases removed from V and 2 bases from J, the gap between germline ends came to 15 bases. The V gene's germline CDR1 is SEHNR and CDR2 FQNEAQ (reference sequence). The CDR3 sequence is CASSGELSRQETQYF. The CDR3 DNA reads TGTGCCAGCAGCGGGGAGCTATCGCGTCAAGAGACCCAGTACTTC. Full variable domain (rest looked up from reference TRBV7-9 and TRBJ2-5): DTGVSQNPRHKITKRGQNVTFRCDPISEHNRLYWYRQTLGQGPEFLTYFQNEAQLEKSRLLSDRFSAERPKGSFSTLEIQRTEQGDSAMYLCASSGELSRQETQYFGPGTRLLVL.

This clone appeared a single time. The CDR3 nucleotides read TGTGCCAGCAGCTCGGGCAGGGTAGGAGCTGGGGCCAACGTCCTGACTTTC. This sequence encodes CASSSGRVGAGANVLTF. The rearrangement uses TRBV7-9 and TRBJ2-6; D may be TRBD1 (5 bases). This CDR3 comprises 17 residues. Per germline, CDR1 SEHNR and CDR2 FQNEAQ (reference sequence). With 4 bases removed from V and 2 bases from J, the gap between germline ends came to 15 bases.

V gene TRBV24-1 combines with J gene TRBJ2-1; 11 nucleotides match TRBD2. V was clipped by 3 bases and J by 5 bases; unmatched bases: 14. From germline, CDR1 is KGHDR and CDR2 SFDVKD. This CDR3 spans 19 amino acids. CDR3 nucleotide sequence: TGTGCCACCAGTGATCGACCGGGGGTTACTAGCGGGGGACACAATGAGCAGTTCTTC. As protein: CATSDRPGVTSGGHNEQFF.

The rearrangement uses TRBV28 and TRBJ2-2; the match to TRBD2 covers 13 bases. J lost 6 bases, V lost 6 bases, and 7 bases had no gene match. CDR1 is MDHEN, CDR2 SYDVKM, per germline. The CDR3 is made up of 16 amino acids. The CDR3 DNA is TGTGCCAGCAGAGAACTAGCGGGAGGGCCGCCCGGGGAGCTGTTTTTT. Translating it yields CASRELAGGPPGELFF.

The chain is built from TRBV3-1 (or the pseudogene TRBV3-2) and TRBJ2-3; 7 nucleotides align to TRBD2. From germline, CDR1 is LGHDT and CDR2 YNNKEL (reference sequence). The CDR3 is 18 amino acids. J gave up 5 bases and V 0 bases, and 14 bases lay outside the gene matches. DNA of the CDR3: TGTGCCAGCAGCCAAGATCCCGGGACTACTCTAAGACAAGATACGCAGTATTTT. It translates to CASSQDPGTTLRQDTQYF.

The chain links TRBV19 to TRBJ2-5, with 9 bases that match TRBD1. Trimming at V came to 4 bases and at J to 3 bases, leaving 15 bases not matched to a gene. The CDR3 sequence is 18 residues long. Germline values: CDR1 LNHDA, CDR2 SQIVND (reference sequence). The CDR3 DNA is TGTGCCAGTAGTACCCCCGGGACAGGGTCGAGGGCAAAAGAGACCCAGTACTTC. This gives the protein CASSTPGTGSRAKETQYF.

The chain joins TRBV24-1 to TRBJ2-1, with 7 bases that match TRBD1. V shed 5 bases and J 8 bases; nucleotides not matched to a gene: 11. The CDR3 extends over 15 amino acids. Germline CDR1 reads KGHDR; CDR2 reads SFDVKD. The CDR3 loop reads CATSGPGQRRDEQFF. CDR3 bases: TGTGCCACCAGTGGTCCGGGACAGCGGCGGGATGAGCAGTTCTTC.

This rearrangement joins TRBV18 to TRBJ2-7, with 7 bases lining up with TRBD1. Germline assignment: CDR1 KGHSH and CDR2 LQKENI. The CDR3 totals 15 residues. V trimming: 2 bases; J trimming: 0 bases; junction bases outside the gene matches: 4. The CDR3 here is CASSPLPGGSYEQYF. DNA of the CDR3: TGTGCCAGCTCACCATTACCAGGGGGCTCCTACGAGCAGTACTTC.

This chain connects TRBV28 to TRBJ2-2, with 9 bases matching TRBD2. Germline V gives CDR1 MDHEN, CDR2 SYDVKM. The CDR3 is 16 amino acids. J lost 2 bases, V lost 7 bases, and 8 bases had no gene match. The CDR3 spells CASTDLAGSNTGELFF. CDR3 sequence (DNA): TGTGCCAGCACTGACCTAGCGGGGTCTAACACCGGGGAGCTGTTTTTT.

This clone occurred a few times. The chain joins TRBV19 to TRBJ1-2; TRBD1 matches 7 bases. The CDR3 has 14 amino acids. Germline V lookup: CDR1 LNHDA, CDR2 SQIVND (reference sequence). Trimming took 5 bases from V and 3 from J; bases not matched to a gene: 6. The chain's CDR3 is CASSPRDRYYGYTF. CDR3 nucleotides: TGTGCCAGTAGTCCCCGGGACAGATACTATGGCTACACCTTC. Variable domain in full (rest from reference TRBV19 and TRBJ1-2): DGGITQSPKYLFRKEGQNVTLSCEQNLNHDAMYWYRQDPGQGLRLIYYSQIVNDFQKGDIAEGYSVSREKKESFPLTVTSAQKNPTAFYLCASSPRDRYYGYTFGSGTRLTVV.

As for this clone: Other DNA sequences in the same sample also yield this CDR3. The chain couples TRBV7-2 to TRBJ2-1; TRBD1 agrees at 8 bases. With V trimmed by 3 bases and J by 0 bases, 1 base remained unmatched. Germline V gene data show CDR1 as SGHTA and CDR2 as FQGNSA. This CDR3 contains 15 residues. The CDR3 bases are TGTGCCAGCAGCTTCGACAGGGGCTCCTACAATGAGCAGTTCTTC. Protein product: CASSFDRGSYNEQFF.